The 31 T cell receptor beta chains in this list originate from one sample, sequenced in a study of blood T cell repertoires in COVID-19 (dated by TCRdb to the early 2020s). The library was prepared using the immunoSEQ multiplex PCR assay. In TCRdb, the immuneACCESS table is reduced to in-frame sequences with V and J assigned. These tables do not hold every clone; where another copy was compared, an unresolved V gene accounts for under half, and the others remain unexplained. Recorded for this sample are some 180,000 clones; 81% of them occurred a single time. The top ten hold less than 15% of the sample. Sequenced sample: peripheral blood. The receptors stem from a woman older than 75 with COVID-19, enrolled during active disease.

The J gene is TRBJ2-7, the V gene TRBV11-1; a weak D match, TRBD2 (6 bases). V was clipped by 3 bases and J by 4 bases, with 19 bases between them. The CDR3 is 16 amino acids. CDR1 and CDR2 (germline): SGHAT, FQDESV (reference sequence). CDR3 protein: CASSFPEGRLEYEQYF. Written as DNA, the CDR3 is TGTGCCAGCAGCTTTCCGGAGGGTAGACTCGAGTACGAGCAGTACTTC.

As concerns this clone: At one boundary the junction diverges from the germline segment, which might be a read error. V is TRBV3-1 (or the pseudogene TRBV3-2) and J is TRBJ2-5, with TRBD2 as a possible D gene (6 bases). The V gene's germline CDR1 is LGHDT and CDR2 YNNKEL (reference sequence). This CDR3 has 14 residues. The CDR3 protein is CASSQGGGWNFFHF. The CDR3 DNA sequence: TGTGCCAGCAGCCAAGGGGGAGGTTGGAACTTTTTTCACTTC.

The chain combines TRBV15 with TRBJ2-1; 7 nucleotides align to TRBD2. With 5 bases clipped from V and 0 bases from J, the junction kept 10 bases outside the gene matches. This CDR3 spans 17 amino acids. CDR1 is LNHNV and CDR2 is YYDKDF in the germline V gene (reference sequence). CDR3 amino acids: CATSGAGVILSYNEQFF. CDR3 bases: TGTGCCACCAGCGGGGCGGGAGTTATACTCTCCTACAATGAGCAGTTCTTC.

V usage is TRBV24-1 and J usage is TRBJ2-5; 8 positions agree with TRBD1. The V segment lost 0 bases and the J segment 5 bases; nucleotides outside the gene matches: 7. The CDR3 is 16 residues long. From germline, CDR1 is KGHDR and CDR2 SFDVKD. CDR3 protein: CATSDLRAGGAETQYF. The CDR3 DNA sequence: TGTGCCACCAGTGATTTGCGGGCAGGGGGCGCGGAGACCCAGTACTTC.

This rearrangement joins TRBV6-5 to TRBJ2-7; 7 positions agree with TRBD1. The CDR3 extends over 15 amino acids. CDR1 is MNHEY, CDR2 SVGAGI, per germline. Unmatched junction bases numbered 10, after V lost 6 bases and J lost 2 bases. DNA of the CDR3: TGTGCCAGCAGCTTAGGGGGCCCCACCACCTACGAGCAGTACTTC. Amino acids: CASSLGGPTTYEQYF.

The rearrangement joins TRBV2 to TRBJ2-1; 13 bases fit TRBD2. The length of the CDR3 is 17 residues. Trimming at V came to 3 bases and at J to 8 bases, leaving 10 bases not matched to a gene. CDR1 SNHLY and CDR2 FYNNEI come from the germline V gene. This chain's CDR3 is CASSDRVLAGGQDEQFF. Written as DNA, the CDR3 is TGTGCCAGCAGTGATCGGGTACTAGCGGGAGGGCAGGATGAGCAGTTCTTC.

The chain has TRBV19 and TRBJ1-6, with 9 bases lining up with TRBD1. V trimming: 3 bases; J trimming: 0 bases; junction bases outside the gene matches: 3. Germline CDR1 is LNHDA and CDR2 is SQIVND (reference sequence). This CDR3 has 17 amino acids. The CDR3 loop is CASSIGQGSSYNSPLHF. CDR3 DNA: TGTGCCAGTAGTATCGGACAGGGGAGCTCCTATAATTCACCCCTCCACTTT. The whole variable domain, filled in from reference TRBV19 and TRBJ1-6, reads DGGITQSPKYLFRKEGQNVTLSCEQNLNHDAMYWYRQDPGQGLRLIYYSQIVNDFQKGDIAEGYSVSREKKESFPLTVTSAQKNPTAFYLCASSIGQGSSYNSPLHFGNGTRLTVT.

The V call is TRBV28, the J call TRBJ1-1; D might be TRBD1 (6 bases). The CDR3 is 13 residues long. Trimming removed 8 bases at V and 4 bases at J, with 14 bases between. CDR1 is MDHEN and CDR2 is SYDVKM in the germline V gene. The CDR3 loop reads CASRGARGTEAFF. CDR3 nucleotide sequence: TGTGCCAGCCGGGGGGCGCGTGGCACTGAAGCTTTCTTT.

The CDR3, as DNA: TGTGCCAGCTCACCACCAAGCGGGAGCTCCTACAATGAGCAGTTCTTC. Translated, it gives CASSPPSGSSYNEQFF. The chain couples TRBV18 to TRBJ2-1, with 8 bases fitting TRBD2. Germline loops: CDR1 KGHSH, CDR2 LQKENI. This CDR3 contains 16 residues. The junction had 1 base not matched to a gene; V was cut back by 0 bases and J by 0 bases.

The CDR3 loop is CASSQDRGEKLFF. CDR3 sequence (DNA): TGCGCCAGCAGCCAAGATCGGGGGGAAAAACTGTTTTTT. The chain uses TRBV4-3 and TRBJ1-4, with a possible D match to TRBD1 (5 bases). There are 13 residues in the CDR3. CDR1 and CDR2 (germline): LGHNA, YSLEER. The V end lost 0 bases, the J end lost 8 bases, and 7 bases lay between the germline ends.

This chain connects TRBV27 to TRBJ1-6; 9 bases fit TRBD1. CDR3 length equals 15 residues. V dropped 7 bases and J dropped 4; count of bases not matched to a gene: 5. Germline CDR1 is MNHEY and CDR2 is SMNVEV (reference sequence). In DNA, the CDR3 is TGTGCCAGCACCCAGGACAGGGGTTATAATTCACCCCTCCACTTT. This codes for CASTQDRGYNSPLHF.

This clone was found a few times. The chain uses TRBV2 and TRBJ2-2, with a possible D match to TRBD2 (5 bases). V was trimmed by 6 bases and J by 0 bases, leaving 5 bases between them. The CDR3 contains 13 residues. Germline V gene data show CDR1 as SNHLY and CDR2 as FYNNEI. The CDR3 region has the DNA TGTGCCAGCAGGGGAGCGAACACCGGGGAGCTGTTTTTT. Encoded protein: CASRGANTGELFF.

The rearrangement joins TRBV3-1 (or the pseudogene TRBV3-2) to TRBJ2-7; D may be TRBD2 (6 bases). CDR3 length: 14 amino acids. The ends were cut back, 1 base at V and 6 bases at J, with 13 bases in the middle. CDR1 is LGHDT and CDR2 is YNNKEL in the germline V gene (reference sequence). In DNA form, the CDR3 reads TGTGCCAGCAGCCAAGCGGGACTGCTTTTCGAGCAGTACTTC. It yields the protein CASSQAGLLFEQYF.

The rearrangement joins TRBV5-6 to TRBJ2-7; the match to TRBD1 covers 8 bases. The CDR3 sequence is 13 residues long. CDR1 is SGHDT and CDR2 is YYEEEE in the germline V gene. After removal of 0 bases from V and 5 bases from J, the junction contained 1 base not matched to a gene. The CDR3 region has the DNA TGTGCCAGCAGCTTGGCAGGGGGCAACGAGCAGTACTTC. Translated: CASSLAGGNEQYF.

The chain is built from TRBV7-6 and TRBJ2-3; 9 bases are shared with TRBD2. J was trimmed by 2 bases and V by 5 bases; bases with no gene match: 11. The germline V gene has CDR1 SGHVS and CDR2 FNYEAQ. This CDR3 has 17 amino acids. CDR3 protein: CASSPNGLAIITDTQYF. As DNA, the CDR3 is TGTGCCAGCAGCCCGAACGGACTAGCGATTATCACAGATACGCAGTATTTT.

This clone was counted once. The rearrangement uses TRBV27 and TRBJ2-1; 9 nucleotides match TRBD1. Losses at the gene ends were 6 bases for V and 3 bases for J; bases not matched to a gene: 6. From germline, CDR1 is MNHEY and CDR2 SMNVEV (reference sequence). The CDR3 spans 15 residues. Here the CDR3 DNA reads TGTGCCAGCAGCCCAGACAGGGGGAACTACAATGAGCAGTTCTTC. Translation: CASSPDRGNYNEQFF.

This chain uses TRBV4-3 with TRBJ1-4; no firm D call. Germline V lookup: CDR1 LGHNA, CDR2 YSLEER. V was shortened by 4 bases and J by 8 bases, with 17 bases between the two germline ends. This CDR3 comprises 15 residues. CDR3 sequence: CASSLLRETFEKLFF. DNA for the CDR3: TGCGCCAGCAGCCTTCTCCGTGAGACATTCGAAAAACTGTTTTTT.

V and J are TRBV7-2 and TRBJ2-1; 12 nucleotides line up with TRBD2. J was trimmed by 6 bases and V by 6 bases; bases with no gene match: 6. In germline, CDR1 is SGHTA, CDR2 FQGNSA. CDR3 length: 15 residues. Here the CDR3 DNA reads TGTGCCAGCAGTCCATCTAGCGGGAGGGCCAATGAGCAGTTCTTC. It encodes CASSPSSGRANEQFF.

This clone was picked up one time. CDR3 coding DNA: TGTGCCAGCAGCTTAGGGGCTCTGATGAACACTGAAGCTTTCTTT. Protein product: CASSLGALMNTEAFF. The rearrangement joins TRBV11-3 to TRBJ1-1; no definite D call. The CDR3 has 15 amino acids. Per the germline V gene, CDR1 is SGHNT and CDR2 is YENEEA. V was pared by 1 base and J by 0 bases, with 9 bases between.

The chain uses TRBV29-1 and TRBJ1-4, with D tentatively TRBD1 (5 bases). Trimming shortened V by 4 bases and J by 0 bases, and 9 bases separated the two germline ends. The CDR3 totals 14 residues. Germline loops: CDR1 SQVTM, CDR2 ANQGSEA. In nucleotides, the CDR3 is TGCAGCGTTGGGCAGGGCGCAACTAATGAAAAACTGTTTTTT. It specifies CSVGQGATNEKLFF.

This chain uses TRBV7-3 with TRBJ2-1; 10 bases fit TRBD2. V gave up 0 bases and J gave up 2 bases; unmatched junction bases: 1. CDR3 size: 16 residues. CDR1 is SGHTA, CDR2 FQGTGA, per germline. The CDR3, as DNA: TGTGCCAGCAGCTTAACGCTAGCGGGGGCCTACAATGAGCAGTTCTTC. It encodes CASSLTLAGAYNEQFF.

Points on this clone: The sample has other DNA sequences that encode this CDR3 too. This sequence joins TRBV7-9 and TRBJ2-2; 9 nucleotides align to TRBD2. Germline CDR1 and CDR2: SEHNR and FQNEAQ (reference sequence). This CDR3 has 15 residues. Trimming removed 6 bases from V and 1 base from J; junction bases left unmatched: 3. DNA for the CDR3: TGTGCCAGCAGTAGACTAGCGGTGAACACCGGGGAGCTGTTTTTT. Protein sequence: CASSRLAVNTGELFF.

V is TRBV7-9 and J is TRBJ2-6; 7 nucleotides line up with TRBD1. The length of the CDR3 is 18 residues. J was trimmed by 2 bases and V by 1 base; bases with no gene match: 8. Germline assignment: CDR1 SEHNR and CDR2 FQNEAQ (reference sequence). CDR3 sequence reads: CASSLEGGVGAGANVLTF. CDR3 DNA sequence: TGTGCCAGCAGCTTAGAAGGGGGCGTGGGTGCTGGGGCCAACGTCCTGACTTTC.

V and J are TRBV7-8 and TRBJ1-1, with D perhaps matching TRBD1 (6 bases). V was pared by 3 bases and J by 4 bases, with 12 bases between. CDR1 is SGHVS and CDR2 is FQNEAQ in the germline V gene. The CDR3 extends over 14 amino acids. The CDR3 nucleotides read TGTGCCAGCAGCTTCAGACAGGAGTTCACTGAAGCTTTCTTT. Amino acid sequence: CASSFRQEFTEAFF.

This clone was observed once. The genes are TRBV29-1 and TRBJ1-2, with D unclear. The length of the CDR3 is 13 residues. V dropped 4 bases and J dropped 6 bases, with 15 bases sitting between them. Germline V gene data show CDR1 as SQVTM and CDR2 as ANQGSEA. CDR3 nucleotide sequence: TGCAGCGTTGGGAGCCCTCCGCCGAATGGCTACACCTTC. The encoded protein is CSVGSPPPNGYTF.

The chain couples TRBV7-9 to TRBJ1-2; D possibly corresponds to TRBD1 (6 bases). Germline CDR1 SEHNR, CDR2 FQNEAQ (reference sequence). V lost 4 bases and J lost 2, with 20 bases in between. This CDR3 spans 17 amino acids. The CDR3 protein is CASSSIRQSRGNYGYTF. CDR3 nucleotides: TGTGCCAGCAGCTCTATACGACAATCCAGGGGAAACTATGGCTACACCTTC.

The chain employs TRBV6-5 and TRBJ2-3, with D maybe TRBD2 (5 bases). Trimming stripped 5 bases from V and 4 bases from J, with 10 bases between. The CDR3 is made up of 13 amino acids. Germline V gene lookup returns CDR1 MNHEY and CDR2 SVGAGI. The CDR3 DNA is TGTGCCAGCAGTCCCCAGGAGGCAGATACGCAGTATTTT. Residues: CASSPQEADTQYF.

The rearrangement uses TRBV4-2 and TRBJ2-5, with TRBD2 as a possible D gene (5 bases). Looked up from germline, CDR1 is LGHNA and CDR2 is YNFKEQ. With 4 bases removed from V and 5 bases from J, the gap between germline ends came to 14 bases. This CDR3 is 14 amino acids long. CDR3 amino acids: CASSPLGLVETQYF. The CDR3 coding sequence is TGTGCCAGCAGCCCACTAGGGTTGGTGGAGACCCAGTACTTC.

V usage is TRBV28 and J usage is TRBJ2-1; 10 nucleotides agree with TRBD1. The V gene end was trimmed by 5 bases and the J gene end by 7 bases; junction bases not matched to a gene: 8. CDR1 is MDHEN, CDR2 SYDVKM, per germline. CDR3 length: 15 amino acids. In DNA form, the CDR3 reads TGTGCCAGCAGTCCTGACAGGGGGCTAAGGAATGAGCAGTTCTTC. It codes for CASSPDRGLRNEQFF.

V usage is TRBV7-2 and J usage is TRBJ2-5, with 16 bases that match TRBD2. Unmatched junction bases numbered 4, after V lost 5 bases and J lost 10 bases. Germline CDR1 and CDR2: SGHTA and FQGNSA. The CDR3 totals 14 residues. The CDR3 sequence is CASSAGLAGGVQYF. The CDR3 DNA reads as TGTGCCAGCAGCGCGGGACTAGCGGGAGGGGTCCAGTACTTC.

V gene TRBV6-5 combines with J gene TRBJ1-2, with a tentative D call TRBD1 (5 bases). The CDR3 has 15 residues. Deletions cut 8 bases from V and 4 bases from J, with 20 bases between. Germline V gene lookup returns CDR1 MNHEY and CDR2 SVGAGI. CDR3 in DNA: TGTGCCAGCCTCCCCCTCGGGGGAATCGGCTATGGCTACACCTTC. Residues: CASLPLGGIGYGYTF.